This entry describes one T cell receptor beta chain. Profiled with immunoSEQ multiplex PCR; TCRdb holds only in-frame clones, not every one. The data show 7,400 or so clones, with approximately 90% seen just once and 26% held by the top ten. The sample is drawn from a study of somatic mutations in cytotoxic T cells in rheumatoid arthritis. This sequence was found in an older woman with rheumatoid arthritis. The material sequenced was CD8+ T cells sorted from blood.

Here the CDR3 reads CASSLGQEETQYF. Here the CDR3 DNA reads TGTGCCAGCAGCTTGGGACAGGAAGAGACCCAGTACTTC. The rearrangement joins TRBV5-4 to TRBJ2-5, with D possibly matching TRBD1 (6 bases). This CDR3 region has 13 residues. Germline V CDR1 and CDR2: SGHNT, YYREEE (reference sequence). The V end lost 0 bases, the J end lost 3 bases, and 6 bases lay between the germline ends.